This T cell receptor beta chain came from a study of cytomegalovirus exposure and HLA in healthy donors. Notes on the study in general: Most TCR sequences showed up rarely, but some public TCRs showed up in many donors. An apparent linkage of common viral pathogens to several of the most significant clusters emerged in a later analysis. What a later analysis reportedly showed was that an Asian-associated ancestry cluster had fewer N-insertions than the roughly 700-donor mean.

The study ran its PCR with 60 Vbeta and 13 Jbeta primers. Clones were read by immunoSEQ multiplex PCR, and TCRdb kept only the in-frame ones, dropping some. The sample spans about 40,000 clones; the ten largest clones claim approximately 6.3%. CDR1 is MNHNY and CDR2 is SVGAGI in the germline V gene (reference sequence). The CDR3 has 15 amino acids. The J segment lost 4 bases and the V segment lost 4 bases, leaving 7 bases of the junction unmatched. With regard to this clone: What it binds is not known.

Healthy bone marrow donors made up the donor group. Specimen: PBMCs. This TCR came from a human donor in good health. The rearrangement joins TRBV6-6 to TRBJ1-3, with 7 bases that match TRBD1. The CDR3 protein is CASSSDRAYGNTIYF. DNA for the CDR3: TGTGCCAGCAGTTCCGACAGGGCGTACGGAAACACCATATATTTT.